The next 24 T cell receptor beta chains were all read from a single sample in a study of T cell responses to AZD1222 COVID-19 vaccine. This table comes from immunoSEQ multiplex PCR, and its TCRdb copy is limited to in-frame clones, with some not included. Of about 180,000 clones listed, approximately 90% were seen once; the top ten hold roughly a quarter. Sequenced material: peripheral blood, taken 28 days after the second AZD1222 dose. The receptors stem from an adult who received the AZD1222 COVID-19 vaccine.

The chain uses TRBV30 and TRBJ2-3, with 11 bases aligning to TRBD1. CDR1 is GTSNPN and CDR2 is SVGIG in the germline V gene (reference sequence). Germline trimming cut 0 bases from V and 6 bases from J; bases unmatched to any gene: 2. The CDR3 is made up of 14 amino acids. CDR3 bases: TGTGCCTGGAGTGTAGGACAGGGGGCGGATACGCAGTATTTT. It specifies CAWSVGQGADTQYF.

This clone was counted a few times. The chain employs TRBV29-1 and TRBJ2-4; possible D gene TRBD1, 5 bases. With 6 bases removed from V and 0 bases from J, the gap between germline ends came to 12 bases. The V gene's germline CDR1 is SQVTM and CDR2 ANQGSEA. The CDR3 is 14 residues long. In nucleotides, the CDR3 is TGCAGCGTCAGGGTGAAAGGAGCCAAAAACATTCAGTACTTC. It translates to CSVRVKGAKNIQYF.

J is TRBJ1-5 and V is TRBV19; D unresolved. This CDR3 spans 12 amino acids. V dropped 5 bases and J dropped 5 bases, with 7 bases sitting between them. CDR1 is LNHDA, CDR2 SQIVND, per germline (reference sequence). The chain's CDR3 is CASSLLDQPQHF. The CDR3 DNA follows: TGTGCCAGTAGTCTTCTTGATCAGCCCCAGCATTTT. Variable domain in full (rest from reference TRBV19 and TRBJ1-5): DGGITQSPKYLFRKEGQNVTLSCEQNLNHDAMYWYRQDPGQGLRLIYYSQIVNDFQKGDIAEGYSVSREKKESFPLTVTSAQKNPTAFYLCASSLLDQPQHFGDGTRLSIL.

V is TRBV4-3 and J is TRBJ2-7, with D tentatively TRBD1 or TRBD2 (5 bases each). V was shortened by 4 bases and J by 0 bases, with 7 bases between the two germline ends. There are 13 residues in the CDR3. Germline V lookup: CDR1 LGHNA, CDR2 YSLEER. In DNA, the CDR3 is TGCGCCAGCAGCCTGGGGGTCTCCTACGAGCAGTACTTC. Protein product: CASSLGVSYEQYF.

The chain is built from TRBV15 and TRBJ2-4; D is perhaps TRBD1 (6 bases). The CDR3 runs to 18 residues. The germline gives CDR1 LNHNV, CDR2 YYDKDF (reference sequence). Trimming cost V 5 bases and J 0 bases, with 20 bases left between them. The CDR3 DNA reads as TGTGCCACCAGCGTTGGGACACAGCTTCCCCTAGCCAAAAACATTCAGTACTTC. Its translation: CATSVGTQLPLAKNIQYF.

The V and J genes are TRBV2 and TRBJ2-1, with D unresolved. The CDR3 totals 12 residues. V lost 10 bases, J lost 4 bases, and 11 bases lay in between. CDR1 and CDR2 from the germline V gene are SNHLY and FYNNEI. The CDR3 is CAIRTGYNEQFF. CDR3 DNA: TGTGCCATCCGAACGGGTTACAATGAGCAGTTCTTC. The entire variable domain, with the rest obtained from reference TRBV2 and TRBJ2-1, is as follows: EPEVTQTPSHQVTQMGQEVILRCVPISNHLYFYWYRQILGQKVEFLVSFYNNEISEKSEIFDDQFSVERPDGSNFTLKIRSTKLEDSAMYFCAIRTGYNEQFFGPGTRLTVL.

The chain has TRBV5-1 and TRBJ2-2, with D unresolved. V was trimmed by 7 bases and J by 5 bases, leaving 15 bases between them. Germline V gene sequence: CDR1 SGHRS, CDR2 YFSETQ. The CDR3 spans 14 residues. The DNA of the CDR3 is TGCGCCAGCGCAGGATCGGGTGGAACCGGGGAGCTGTTTTTT. Translation: CASAGSGGTGELFF.

This chain uses TRBV28 with TRBJ1-2; D may be TRBD1 (5 bases). The CDR3 is made up of 14 amino acids. CDR1 is MDHEN and CDR2 is SYDVKM in the germline V gene. Between the trimmed V and J ends, which lost 6 bases and 3 bases, there was a span of 14 bases. The CDR3 region has the DNA TGTGCCAGCAGCGTATGGGACGGATACTATGGCTACACCTTC. The encoded protein is CASSVWDGYYGYTF.

The chain recombines TRBV6-5 with TRBJ2-1, with no clear D. Looked up from germline, CDR1 is MNHEY and CDR2 is SVGAGI. CDR3 length: 11 residues. Trimming removed 5 bases at V and 7 bases at J, with 6 bases between. CDR3 loop: CASSQQNEQFF. In DNA form, the CDR3 reads TGTGCCAGCAGTCAGCAAAATGAGCAGTTCTTC.

The rearrangement uses TRBV7-9 and TRBJ2-2; TRBD2 agrees at 13 bases. Germline V gene data show CDR1 as SEHNR and CDR2 as FQNEAQ (reference sequence). The CDR3 contains 16 residues. V shed 5 bases, J shed 3 bases, and the junction held 3 bases outside the gene matches. CDR3 sequence: CASSPGLAGDTGELFF. CDR3 nucleotides: TGTGCCAGCAGCCCCGGACTAGCGGGGGACACCGGGGAGCTGTTTTTT.

The chain is built from TRBV28 and TRBJ1-2; possible D gene TRBD1, 5 bases. CDR3 length equals 13 residues. Germline V gene data show CDR1 as MDHEN and CDR2 as SYDVKM. The V end was cut by 5 bases, the J end by 2 bases, with 9 bases between. This CDR3 is CASSPGTNYGYTF. CDR3 sequence (DNA): TGTGCCAGCAGTCCCGGGACGAACTATGGCTACACCTTC.

This clone was seen just once. The V call is TRBV7-2, the J call TRBJ2-5; TRBD2 agrees at 12 bases. The CDR3 extends over 16 amino acids. CDR1 is SGHTA, CDR2 FQGNSA, per germline. J was trimmed by 5 bases and V by 5 bases; bases with no gene match: 9. This chain's CDR3 is CASSPRLAGVGETQYF. The CDR3 nucleotides are TGTGCCAGCAGCCCCAGACTAGCGGGAGTTGGGGAGACCCAGTACTTC.

The V and J genes are TRBV27 and TRBJ2-7; the match to TRBD2 covers 9 bases. Per the germline V gene, CDR1 is MNHEY and CDR2 is SMNVEV (reference sequence). The junction had 7 bases not matched to a gene; V was cut back by 5 bases and J by 2 bases. This CDR3 contains 15 residues. DNA of the CDR3: TGTGCCAGCAGTCCCACACGACTAGCGGCCTACGAGCAGTACTTC. Amino acid sequence: CASSPTRLAAYEQYF.

The rearrangement joins TRBV6-5 to TRBJ1-5; D gene ambiguous. Trimming shortened V by 0 bases and J by 2 bases, and 5 bases separated the two germline ends. Germline CDR1 MNHEY, CDR2 SVGAGI. CDR3 length equals 14 residues. This chain's CDR3 is CASSYSGGNQPQHF. The CDR3 DNA follows: TGTGCCAGCAGTTACTCCGGGGGCAATCAGCCCCAGCATTTT.

This chain joins TRBV10-3 and TRBJ1-5; 10 bases line up with TRBD1. This CDR3 spans 14 amino acids. Germline-derived CDR1 and CDR2 are ENHRY and SYGVKD. The V segment lost 4 bases and the J segment 4 bases; nucleotides outside the gene matches: 1. CDR3 region: CAISVDRGNQPQHF. CDR3 coding DNA: TGTGCCATCAGTGTGGACAGGGGGAATCAGCCCCAGCATTTT.

The rearrangement joins TRBV6-5 to TRBJ1-2, with D hard to call. The CDR3 is 11 residues long. Germline assignment: CDR1 MNHEY and CDR2 SVGAGI. The ends were cut back, 6 bases at V and 6 bases at J, with 8 bases in the middle. In DNA form, the CDR3 reads TGTGCCAGCAGGCAGGTGGATGGCTACACCTTC. This codes for CASRQVDGYTF.

The CDR3 DNA reads as TGCGCCAGCAGCCTGGATGGGGCGCTCGGAGTTATTCAGTACTTC. It translates to CASSLDGALGVIQYF. The gene calls are TRBV5-1 and TRBJ2-4; a weak D match, TRBD1 (5 bases). Germline CDR1 and CDR2: SGHRS and YFSETQ. V lost 4 bases and J lost 10, with 21 bases in between. The CDR3 extends over 15 amino acids.

The chain is built from TRBV4-3 and TRBJ1-4, with TRBD1 as a possible D gene (5 bases). The germline V and J ends were trimmed by 6 bases and 1 base, with 9 bases remaining between them. This CDR3 contains 14 residues. Germline V gene sequence: CDR1 LGHNA, CDR2 YSLEER. Here the CDR3 DNA reads TGCGCCAGCAGTCGACAGCTAACTAATGAAAAACTGTTTTTT. It specifies CASSRQLTNEKLFF.

V usage is TRBV19 and J usage is TRBJ1-6; 8 bases line up with TRBD1. The CDR3 extends over 14 amino acids. Looked up from germline, CDR1 is LNHDA and CDR2 is SQIVND (reference sequence). V lost 4 bases and J lost 8; bases outside the gene matches: 4. The CDR3 DNA reads as TGTGCCAGTAGTAGACAGGGGTCGGATTCACCCCTCCACTTT. Protein: CASSRQGSDSPLHF.

This CDR3 is CASSLPGQAAFF. In DNA, the CDR3 is TGCGCCAGCAGTCTCCCCGGACAGGCAGCTTTCTTT. The genes are TRBV23-1 and TRBJ1-1, with 7 bases identical to TRBD1. TRBV23-1 belongs to the ORF category, with a function that is uncertain. V lost 4 bases and J lost 10; bases outside the gene matches: 6. This CDR3 has 12 amino acids.

This clone appeared once. V usage is TRBV7-2 and J usage is TRBJ2-1; 9 bases map to TRBD2. The CDR3 has 17 residues. Losses at the gene ends were 4 bases for V and 7 bases for J; bases not matched to a gene: 14. CDR1 is SGHTA and CDR2 is FQGNSA in the germline V gene. The CDR3: CASSSRGGSGSRNEQFF. The CDR3 nucleotides are TGTGCCAGCAGCTCCCGAGGCGGTAGCGGGAGTCGGAATGAGCAGTTCTTC.

V usage is TRBV18 and J usage is TRBJ2-7, with no clear D. Germline V gene sequence: CDR1 KGHSH, CDR2 LQKENI. V lost 0 bases to trimming and J lost 2 bases, with 11 bases between them. The CDR3 is 15 residues long. This chain's CDR3 is CASSPPRGQPYEQYF. CDR3 DNA sequence: TGTGCCAGCTCACCACCTCGAGGCCAGCCCTACGAGCAGTACTTC. The full variable domain, its missing parts supplied by reference TRBV18 and TRBJ2-7, is NAGVMQNPRHLVRRRGQEARLRCSPMKGHSHVYWYRQLPEEGLKFMVYLQKENIIDESGMPKERFSAEFPKEGPSILRIQQVVRGDSAAYFCASSPPRGQPYEQYFGPGTRLTVT.

The chain recombines TRBV3-1 (or the pseudogene TRBV3-2) with TRBJ2-6; D assignment may be TRBD1 or TRBD2 (5 bases each). V was cut by 1 base and J by 0 bases, with 13 bases left in between. The length of the CDR3 is 18 residues. The germline gives CDR1 LGHDT, CDR2 YNNKEL (reference sequence). The CDR3 coding sequence is TGTGCCAGCAGCCAAGTTTGCGACGGGGCCTCTGGGGCCAACGTCCTGACTTTC. This codes for CASSQVCDGASGANVLTF.

The chain is built from TRBV9 and TRBJ1-1, with D maybe TRBD1 (6 bases). V lost 2 bases, J lost 3 bases, and 17 bases lay in between. This CDR3 is built from 16 residues. Germline V gives CDR1 SGDLS, CDR2 YYNGEE. DNA of the CDR3: TGTGCCAGCAGCGTTGGCCCCGACAGGATGTACACTGAAGCTTTCTTT. Residues: CASSVGPDRMYTEAFF.